This T cell receptor beta chain was identified in a study of blood T cell repertoires in COVID-19. Overall study: The United States, Italy and Spain supplied acute and convalescent COVID-19 samples. In each case, the material was cDNA or gDNA derived from T cells, B-cell-depleted T cells, or PBMCs.

The authors' processing: The authors estimated nucleated cell counts from reference gene primer amplification. Sequencing was performed with immunoSEQ multiplex PCR; in TCRdb, only in-frame clones are kept and a portion is missing. The D gene and trimming were derived from the DNA, and the V and J assignments and clone size from that table. The sample carries about 210,000 clones, just over 90% recorded once. This CDR3 comprises 13 residues. The germline V gene has CDR1 SGHAT and CDR2 FQNNGV. V was shortened by 5 bases and J by 4 bases, with 11 bases between the two germline ends. What was sequenced was peripheral blood. This receptor was obtained from a young man with acute or convalescent COVID-19. The V and J genes are TRBV11-2 and TRBJ1-2, with no clear D. The CDR3 DNA sequence: TGTGCCAGCAGCGCAACAGACGGCTATGGCTACACCTTC. Encoded protein: CASSATDGYGYTF.